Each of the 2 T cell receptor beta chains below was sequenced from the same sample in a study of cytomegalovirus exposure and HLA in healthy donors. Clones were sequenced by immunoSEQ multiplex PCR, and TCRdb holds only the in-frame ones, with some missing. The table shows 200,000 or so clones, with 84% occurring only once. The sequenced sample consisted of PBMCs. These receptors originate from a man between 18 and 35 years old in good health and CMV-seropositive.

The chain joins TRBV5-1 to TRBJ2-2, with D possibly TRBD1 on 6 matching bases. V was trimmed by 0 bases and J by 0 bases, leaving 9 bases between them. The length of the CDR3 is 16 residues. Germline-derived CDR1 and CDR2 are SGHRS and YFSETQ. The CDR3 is CASSLDGGTNTGELFF. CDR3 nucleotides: TGCGCCAGCAGCTTGGATGGGGGCACGAACACCGGGGAGCTGTTTTTT.

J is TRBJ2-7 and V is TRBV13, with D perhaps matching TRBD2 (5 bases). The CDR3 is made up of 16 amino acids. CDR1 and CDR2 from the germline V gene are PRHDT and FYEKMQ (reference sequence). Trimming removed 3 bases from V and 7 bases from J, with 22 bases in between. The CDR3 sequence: CASSLVTGRSPGEQYF. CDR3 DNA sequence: TGTGCCAGCAGCTTGGTAACGGGAAGGTCCCCCGGGGAGCAGTACTTC.